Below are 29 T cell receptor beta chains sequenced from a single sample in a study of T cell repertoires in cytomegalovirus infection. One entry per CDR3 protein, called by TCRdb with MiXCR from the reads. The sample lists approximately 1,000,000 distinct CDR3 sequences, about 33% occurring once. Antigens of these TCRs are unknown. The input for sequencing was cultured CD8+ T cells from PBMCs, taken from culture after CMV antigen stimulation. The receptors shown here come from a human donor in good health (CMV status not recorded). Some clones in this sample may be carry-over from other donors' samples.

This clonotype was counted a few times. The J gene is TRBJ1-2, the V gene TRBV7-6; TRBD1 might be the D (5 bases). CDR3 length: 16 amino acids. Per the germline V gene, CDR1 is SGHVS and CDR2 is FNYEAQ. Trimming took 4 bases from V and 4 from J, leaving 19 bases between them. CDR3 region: CASSSFSDQGSYGYTF. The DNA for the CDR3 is TGTGCCAGCAGCTCATTTAGCGATCAGGGAAGCTATGGCTACACCTTC.

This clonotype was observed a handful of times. Here the CDR3 DNA reads TGTGCCAGCAGCCAAGCTAGCGGGGGTGGCTCCTACAATGAGCAGTTCTTC. Protein product: CASSQASGGGSYNEQFF. J is TRBJ2-1 and V is TRBV14, with TRBD2 identical over 10 bases. Germline lookup yields CDR1 SGHDN and CDR2 FVKESK. The CDR3 is made up of 17 amino acids. Unmatched junction bases numbered 3, after V lost 1 base and J lost 0 bases.

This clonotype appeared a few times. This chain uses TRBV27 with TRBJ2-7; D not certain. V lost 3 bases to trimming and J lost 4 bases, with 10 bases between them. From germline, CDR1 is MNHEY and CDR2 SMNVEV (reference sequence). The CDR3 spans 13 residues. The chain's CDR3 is CASSFGSGYEQYV. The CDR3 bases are TGTGCCAGCAGTTTCGGGTCCGGATACGAGCAGTACGTC.

For the CDR3, the DNA is TGCAGCGCCGGACAGGCTGGGTACAATGAGCAGTTCTTC. Translation: CSAGQAGYNEQFF. V usage is TRBV29-1 and J usage is TRBJ2-1, with TRBD1 matching over 7 bases. CDR1 and CDR2 from the germline V gene are SQVTM and ANQGSEA. Germline trimming cut 7 bases from V and 4 bases from J; bases unmatched to any gene: 7. CDR3 size: 13 residues.

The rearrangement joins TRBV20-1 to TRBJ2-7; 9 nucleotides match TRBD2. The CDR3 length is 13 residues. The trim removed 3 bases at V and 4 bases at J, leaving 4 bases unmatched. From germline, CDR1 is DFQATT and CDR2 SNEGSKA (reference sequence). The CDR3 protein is CSARTRGGYEQYF. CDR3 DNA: TGCAGTGCTAGGACGCGGGGGGGATACGAGCAGTACTTC.

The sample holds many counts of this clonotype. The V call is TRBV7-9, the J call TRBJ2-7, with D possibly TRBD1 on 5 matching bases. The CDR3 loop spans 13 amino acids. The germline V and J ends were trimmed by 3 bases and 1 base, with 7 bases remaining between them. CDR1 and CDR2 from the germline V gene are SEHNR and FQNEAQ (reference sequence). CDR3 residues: CASSLPGSYEQYF. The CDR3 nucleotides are TGTGCCAGCAGCTTGCCAGGGTCCTACGAGCAGTACTTC.

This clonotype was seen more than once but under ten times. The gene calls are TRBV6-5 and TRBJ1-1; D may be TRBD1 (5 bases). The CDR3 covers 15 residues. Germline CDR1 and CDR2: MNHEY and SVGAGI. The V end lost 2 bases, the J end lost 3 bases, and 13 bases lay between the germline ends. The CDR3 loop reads CASSYNRGGYTEAFF. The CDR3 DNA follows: TGTGCCAGCAGTTACAATCGGGGGGGGTACACTGAAGCTTTCTTT.

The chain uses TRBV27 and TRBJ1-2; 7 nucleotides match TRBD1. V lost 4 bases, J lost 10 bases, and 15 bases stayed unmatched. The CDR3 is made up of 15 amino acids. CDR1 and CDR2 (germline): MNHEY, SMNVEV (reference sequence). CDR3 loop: CASSSWTAGQGVYTF. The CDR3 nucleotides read TGTGCCAGCAGTTCATGGACAGCTGGCCAGGGGGTCTACACCTTC.

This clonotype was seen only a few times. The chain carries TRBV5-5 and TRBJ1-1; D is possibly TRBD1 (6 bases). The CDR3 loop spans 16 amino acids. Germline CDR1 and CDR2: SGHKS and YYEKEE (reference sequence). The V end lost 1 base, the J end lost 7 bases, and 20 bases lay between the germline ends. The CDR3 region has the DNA TGTGCCAGCAGCTTGATTACGTTCGGGGGGCTGCTTGAAGCTTTCTTT. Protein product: CASSLITFGGLLEAFF.

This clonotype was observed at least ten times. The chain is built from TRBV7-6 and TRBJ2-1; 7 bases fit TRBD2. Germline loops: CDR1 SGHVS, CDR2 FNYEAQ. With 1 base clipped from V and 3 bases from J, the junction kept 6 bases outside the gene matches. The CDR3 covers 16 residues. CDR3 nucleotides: TGTGCCAGCAGCTTAGGGGCGGGGGTCGTCTACAATGAGCAGTTCTTC. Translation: CASSLGAGVVYNEQFF.

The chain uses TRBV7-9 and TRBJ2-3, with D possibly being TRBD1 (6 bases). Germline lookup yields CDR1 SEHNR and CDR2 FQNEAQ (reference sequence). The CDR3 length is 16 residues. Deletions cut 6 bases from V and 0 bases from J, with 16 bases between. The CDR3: CASSPRQDFSTDTQYF. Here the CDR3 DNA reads TGTGCCAGCAGTCCCAGACAGGACTTTAGCACAGATACGCAGTATTTT.

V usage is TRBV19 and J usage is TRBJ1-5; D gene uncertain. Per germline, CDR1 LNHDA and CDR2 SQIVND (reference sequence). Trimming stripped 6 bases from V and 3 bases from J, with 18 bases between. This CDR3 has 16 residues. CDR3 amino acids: CASSSPGRYPNQPQHF. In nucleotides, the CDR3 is TGTGCCAGTAGCTCTCCCGGACGGTACCCCAATCAGCCCCAGCATTTT.

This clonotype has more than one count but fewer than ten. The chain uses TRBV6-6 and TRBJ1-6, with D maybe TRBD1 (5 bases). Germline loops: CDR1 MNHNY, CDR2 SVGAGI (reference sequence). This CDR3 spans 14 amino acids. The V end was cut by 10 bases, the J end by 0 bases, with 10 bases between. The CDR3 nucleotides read TGTGCCACCTCCCAGGGCTCCTATAATTCACCCCTCCACTTT. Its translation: CATSQGSYNSPLHF.

CDR3 nucleotide sequence: TGCAGTGCTAGAGGCAGGAAGGCTTATGGCTACACCTTC. This encodes CSARGRKAYGYTF. The chain couples TRBV20-1 to TRBJ1-2, with D unclear. This CDR3 is built from 13 residues. Trimming removed 1 base from V and 5 bases from J, with 11 bases in between. CDR1 and CDR2 (germline): DFQATT, SNEGSKA (reference sequence).

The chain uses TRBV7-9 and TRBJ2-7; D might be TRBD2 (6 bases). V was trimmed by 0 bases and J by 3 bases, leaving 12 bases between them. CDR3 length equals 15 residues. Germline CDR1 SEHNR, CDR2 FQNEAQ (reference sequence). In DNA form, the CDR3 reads TGTGCCAGCAGCTTAGCGTCGGAGGGTTACTACGAGCAGTACGTC. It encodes CASSLASEGYYEQYV.

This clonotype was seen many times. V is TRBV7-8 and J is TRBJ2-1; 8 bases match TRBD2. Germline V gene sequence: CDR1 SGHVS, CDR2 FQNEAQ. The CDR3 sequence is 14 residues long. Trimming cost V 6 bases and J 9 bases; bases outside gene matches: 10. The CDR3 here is CASSRPGGLIEQFF. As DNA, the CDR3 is TGTGCCAGCAGTAGACCGGGGGGGCTTATTGAGCAGTTCTTC.

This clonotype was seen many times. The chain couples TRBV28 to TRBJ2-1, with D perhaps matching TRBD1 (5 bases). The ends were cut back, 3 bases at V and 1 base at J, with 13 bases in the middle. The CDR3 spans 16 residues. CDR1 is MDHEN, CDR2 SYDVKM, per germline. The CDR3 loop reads CASSLPPQGSYNEQFF. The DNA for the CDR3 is TGTGCCAGCAGTTTGCCCCCCCAGGGATCCTACAATGAGCAGTTCTTC. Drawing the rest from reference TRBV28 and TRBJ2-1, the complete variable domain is DVKVTQSSRYLVKRTGEKVFLECVQDMDHENMFWYRQDPGLGLRLIYFSYDVKMKEKGDIPEGYSVSREKKERFSLILESASTNQTSMYLCASSLPPQGSYNEQFFGPGTRLTVL.

This CDR3 is CAGSTWDLPGELFF. Written as DNA, the CDR3 is TGTGCCGGCTCTACCTGGGACCTTCCCGGGGAGCTGTTTTTT. V and J are TRBV6-2 or TRBV6-3 and TRBJ2-2; the D gene could be TRBD1 or TRBD2 (5 bases each). The CDR3 is 14 amino acids. The V gene's germline CDR1 is MNHEY and CDR2 SVGEGT. V lost 11 bases to trimming and J lost 6 bases, with 19 bases between them.

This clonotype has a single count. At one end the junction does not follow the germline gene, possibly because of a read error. The chain's CDR3 is CVSARGGAGNEQFF. The CDR3, as DNA: TGTGTCAGCGCCCGCGGGGGGGCCGGCAATGAGCAGTTCTTC. The gene calls are TRBV5-4 and TRBJ2-1, with 9 bases lining up with TRBD2. Germline values: CDR1 SGHNT, CDR2 YYREEE (reference sequence). The CDR3 loop spans 14 amino acids.

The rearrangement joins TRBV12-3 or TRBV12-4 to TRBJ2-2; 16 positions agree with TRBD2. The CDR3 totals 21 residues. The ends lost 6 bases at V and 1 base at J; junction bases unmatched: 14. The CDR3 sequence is CASSLPGTSGGAILNTGELFF. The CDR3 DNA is TGTGCCAGCAGCCTCCCCGGGACTAGCGGGGGGGCCATTTTGAACACCGGGGAGCTGTTTTTT.

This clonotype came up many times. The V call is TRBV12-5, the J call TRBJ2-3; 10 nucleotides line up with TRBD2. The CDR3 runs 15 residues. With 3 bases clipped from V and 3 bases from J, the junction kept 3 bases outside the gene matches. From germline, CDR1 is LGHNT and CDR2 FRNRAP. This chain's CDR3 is CASGLGLAATDTQYF. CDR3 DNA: TGTGCTAGTGGTTTAGGACTAGCGGCAACAGATACGCAGTATTTT.

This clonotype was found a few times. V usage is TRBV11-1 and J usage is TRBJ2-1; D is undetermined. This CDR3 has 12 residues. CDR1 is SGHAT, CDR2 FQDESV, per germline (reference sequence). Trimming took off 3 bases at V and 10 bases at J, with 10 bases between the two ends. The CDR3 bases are TGTGCCAGCAGCTTCTCCGGGTGGGAGCAGTTCTTC. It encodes CASSFSGWEQFF. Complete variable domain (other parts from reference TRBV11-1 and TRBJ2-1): EAEVAQSPRYKITEKSQAVAFWCDPISGHATLYWYRQILGQGPELLVQFQDESVVDDSQLPKDRFSAERLKGVDSTLKIQPAELGDSAMYLCASSFSGWEQFFGPGTRLTVL.

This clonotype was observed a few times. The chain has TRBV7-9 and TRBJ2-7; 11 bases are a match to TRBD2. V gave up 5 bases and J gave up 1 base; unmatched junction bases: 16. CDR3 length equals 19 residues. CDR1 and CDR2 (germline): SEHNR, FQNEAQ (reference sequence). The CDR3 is CASSTPLGPSGGLSYEQYF. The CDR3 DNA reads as TGTGCCAGCAGCACCCCTTTAGGGCCTAGCGGGGGGCTTTCCTACGAGCAGTACTTC.

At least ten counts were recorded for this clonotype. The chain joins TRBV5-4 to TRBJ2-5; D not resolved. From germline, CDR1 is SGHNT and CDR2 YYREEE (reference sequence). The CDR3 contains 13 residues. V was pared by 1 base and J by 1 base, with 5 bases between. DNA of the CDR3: TGTGCCAGCAGCTTGATCAGCCAAGAGACCCAGTACTTC. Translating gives CASSLISQETQYF.

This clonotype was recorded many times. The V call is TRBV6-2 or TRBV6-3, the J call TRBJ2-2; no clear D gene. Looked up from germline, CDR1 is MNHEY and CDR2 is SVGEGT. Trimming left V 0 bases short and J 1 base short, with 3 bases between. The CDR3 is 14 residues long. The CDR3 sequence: CASSYSGNTGELFF. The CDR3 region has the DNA TGTGCCAGCAGTTACTCAGGGAACACCGGGGAGCTGTTTTTT.

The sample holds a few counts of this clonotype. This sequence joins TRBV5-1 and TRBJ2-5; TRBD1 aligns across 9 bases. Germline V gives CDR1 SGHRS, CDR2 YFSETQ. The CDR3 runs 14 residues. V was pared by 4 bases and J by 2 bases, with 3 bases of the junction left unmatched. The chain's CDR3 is CASSGGTGQETQYF. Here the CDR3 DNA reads TGCGCCAGCAGCGGTGGGACAGGGCAAGAGACCCAGTACTTC.

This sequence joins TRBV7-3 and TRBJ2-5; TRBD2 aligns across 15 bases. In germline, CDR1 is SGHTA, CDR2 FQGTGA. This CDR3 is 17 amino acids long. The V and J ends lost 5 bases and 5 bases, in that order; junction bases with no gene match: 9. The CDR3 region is CASSVGLAGGPMETQYF. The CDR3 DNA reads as TGTGCCAGCAGCGTAGGACTAGCGGGGGGGCCCATGGAGACCCAGTACTTC.

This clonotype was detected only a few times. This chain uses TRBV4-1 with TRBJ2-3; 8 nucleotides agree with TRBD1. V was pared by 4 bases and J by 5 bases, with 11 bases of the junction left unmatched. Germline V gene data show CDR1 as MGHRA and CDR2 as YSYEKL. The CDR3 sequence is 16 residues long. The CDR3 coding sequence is TGCGCCAGCAGCCCCACTCGGACAGGGCTGGGAGATACGCAGTATTTT. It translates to CASSPTRTGLGDTQYF.

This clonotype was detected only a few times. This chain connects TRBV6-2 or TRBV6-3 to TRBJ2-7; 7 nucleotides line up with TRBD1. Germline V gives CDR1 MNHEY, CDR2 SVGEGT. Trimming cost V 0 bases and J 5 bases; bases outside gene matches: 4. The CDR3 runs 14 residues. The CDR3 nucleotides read TGTGCCAGCAGTTACTCGACAGGGCGACACGAGCAGTACGTC. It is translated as CASSYSTGRHEQYV.